This T cell receptor beta chain stems from a study of blood T cell repertoires in COVID-19. Method: immunoSEQ multiplex PCR; TCRdb's copy keeps in-frame clones and lacks some. Here the sample spans about 230,000 clones, 86% being singletons. V lost 0 bases and J 4 bases, leaving 24 bases between the germline ends. Germline assignment: CDR1 LNHDA and CDR2 SQIVND (reference sequence). The CDR3 runs 19 residues. The chain recombines TRBV19 with TRBJ2-5; D may be TRBD1 (7 bases). This TCR was sampled from a man aged 18 to 30 who had recovered from COVID-19. The sample consisted of PBMCs or T cells enriched from blood (not recorded which). CDR3 region: CASSIDSSGGMIRRETQYF. The CDR3 DNA reads TGTGCCAGTAGTATAGATTCGTCAGGGGGGATGATCCGGCGAGAGACCCAGTACTTC.